The present T cell receptor beta chain was sequenced within a study of T cell responses to AZD1222 COVID-19 vaccine. Findings of the study overall: Reportedly, close to half of spike-specific TCRs are directed against unmutated variant regions. An increase in Spike-specific TCR breadth and depth was observed after two AZD1222 doses. Mostly white British, mostly female donors; authors suggested clonal diversity may be underestimated. Spike as a whole was targeted by vaccine-associated CD4 TCRs, dominant at 160-218 and 743-854.

On this clone: As yet, its antigen is unknown.

The CDR3 length is 14 residues. The germline V and J ends were trimmed by 1 base and 4 bases, with 13 bases remaining between them. Germline V gene sequence: CDR1 SQVTM, CDR2 ANQGSEA. Here immunoSEQ multiplex PCR was the method, and the copy in TCRdb shows in-frame clones only, minus some. The data contain about 130,000 clones, roughly nine tenths of them singletons. This clonotype was sampled from an adult in good health. The J gene is TRBJ2-5, the V gene TRBV29-1; D is possibly TRBD1 or TRBD2 (5 bases each). Sequenced material: peripheral blood, taken on day 0 of AZD1222 vaccination. CDR3 residues: CSVEVGVYGETQYF. CDR3 sequence (DNA): TGCAGCGTTGAAGTGGGGGTGTATGGAGAGACCCAGTACTTC.